Reported below is one T cell receptor beta chain. Source study methods: Amplification of reference gene primers was used by the study to estimate nucleated cell counts. The protocol was immunoSEQ multiplex PCR, while the TCRdb copy is restricted to in-frame clones and leaves out a portion. V and J calls plus clone size are reproduced from that table; the DNA served to infer D and trimming. The table lists over 15,000 clones, roughly 76% of them singletons. This specimen belongs to a study of blood T cell repertoires in COVID-19. Study-level information: Acute-phase and convalescent COVID-19 samples originated in the United States, Italy and Spain. The analysed material was cDNA or gDNA that came from T cells, B-cell-depleted T cells, or PBMCs.

This receptor was identified in a man aged 65-85 years with active or convalescent COVID-19. Source material: peripheral blood.

CDR3 in DNA: TGCGCCAGCAGCTTGGGGGGACTCGCCTATGGCTACACCTTC. It translates to CASSLGGLAYGYTF. The chain uses TRBV5-1 and TRBJ1-2; tentative D call: TRBD1 (5 bases). The V gene lost 0 bases and the J gene lost 4 bases, with 10 bases spanning the gap. The CDR3 runs 14 residues. Per the germline V gene, CDR1 is SGHRS and CDR2 is YFSETQ.